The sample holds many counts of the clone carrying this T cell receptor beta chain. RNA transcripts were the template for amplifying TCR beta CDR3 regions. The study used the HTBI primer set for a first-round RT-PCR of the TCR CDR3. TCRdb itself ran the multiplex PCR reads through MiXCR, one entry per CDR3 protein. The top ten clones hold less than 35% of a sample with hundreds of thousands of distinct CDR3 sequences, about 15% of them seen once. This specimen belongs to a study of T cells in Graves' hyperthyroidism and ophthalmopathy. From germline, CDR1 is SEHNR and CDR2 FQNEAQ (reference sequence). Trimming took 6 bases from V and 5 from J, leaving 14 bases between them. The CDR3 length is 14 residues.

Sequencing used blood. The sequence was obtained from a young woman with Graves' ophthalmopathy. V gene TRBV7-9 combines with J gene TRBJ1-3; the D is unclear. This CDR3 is CASSAGPDRNTIYF. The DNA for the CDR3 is TGTGCCAGCAGTGCGGGTCCAGATCGAAACACCATATATTTT.